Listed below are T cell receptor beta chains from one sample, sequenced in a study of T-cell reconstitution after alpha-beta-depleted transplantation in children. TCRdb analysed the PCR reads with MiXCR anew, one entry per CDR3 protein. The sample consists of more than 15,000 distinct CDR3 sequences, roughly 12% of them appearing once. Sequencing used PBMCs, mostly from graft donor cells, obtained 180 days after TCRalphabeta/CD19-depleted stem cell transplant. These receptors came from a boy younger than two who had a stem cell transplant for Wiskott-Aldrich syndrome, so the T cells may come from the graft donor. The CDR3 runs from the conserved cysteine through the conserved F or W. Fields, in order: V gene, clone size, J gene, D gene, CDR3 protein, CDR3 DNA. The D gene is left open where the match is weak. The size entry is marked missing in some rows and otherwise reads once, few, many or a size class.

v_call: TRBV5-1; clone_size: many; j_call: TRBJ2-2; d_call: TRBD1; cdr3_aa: CASSLDRVEGELFF; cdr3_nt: TGCGCCAGCAGCCTCGACAGGGTTGAGGGGGAGCTGTTTTTT
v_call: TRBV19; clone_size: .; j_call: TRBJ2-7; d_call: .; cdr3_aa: CASRPSGVSYEQYF; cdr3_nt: TGTGCCAGTAGGCCCTCGGGAGTCTCCTACGAGCAGTACTTC
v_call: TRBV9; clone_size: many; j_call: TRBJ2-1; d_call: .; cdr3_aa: CASSVVAVPYNEQFF; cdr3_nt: TGTGCCAGCAGCGTAGTCGCGGTTCCCTACAATGAGCAGTTCTTC
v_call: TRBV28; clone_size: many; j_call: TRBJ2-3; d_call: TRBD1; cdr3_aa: CASSFRTGGTDTQYF; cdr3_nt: TGTGCCAGCAGTTTTCGGACAGGGGGCACAGATACGCAGTATTTT
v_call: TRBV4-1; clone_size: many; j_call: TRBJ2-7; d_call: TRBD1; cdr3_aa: CASSPKGQMQYEQYF; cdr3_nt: TGCGCCAGCAGCCCTAAGGGACAGATGCAGTACGAGCAGTACTTC
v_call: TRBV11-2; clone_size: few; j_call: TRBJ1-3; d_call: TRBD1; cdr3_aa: CASSLVYWDGQGTGNTIYF; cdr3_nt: TGTGCCAGCAGCTTAGTGTACTGGGATGGACAGGGCACTGGAAACACCATATATTTT
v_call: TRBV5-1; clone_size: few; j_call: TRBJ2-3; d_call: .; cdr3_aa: CASSLRGPDTQYF; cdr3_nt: TGCGCCAGCAGCTTGAGGGGCCCAGATACGCAGTATTTT
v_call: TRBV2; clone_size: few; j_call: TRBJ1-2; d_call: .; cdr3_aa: CASTAADWANYGYTF; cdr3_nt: TGTGCCAGCACCGCGGCGGATTGGGCCAACTATGGCTACACCTTC
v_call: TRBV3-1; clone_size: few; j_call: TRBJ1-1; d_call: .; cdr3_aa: CASSQDRPGRMDTEAFF; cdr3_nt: TGTGCCAGCAGCCAAGATCGGCCAGGGAGGATGGACACTGAAGCTTTCTTT
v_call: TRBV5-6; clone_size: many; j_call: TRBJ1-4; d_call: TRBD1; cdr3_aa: CASSSTGQGGEKLFF; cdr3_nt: TGTGCCAGCAGCTCGACAGGACAGGGAGGGGAAAAACTGTTTTTT
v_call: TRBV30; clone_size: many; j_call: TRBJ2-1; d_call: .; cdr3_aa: CAWRGQGNYNEQFF; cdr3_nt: TGTGCCTGGAGGGGGCAGGGGAACTACAATGAGCAGTTCTTC
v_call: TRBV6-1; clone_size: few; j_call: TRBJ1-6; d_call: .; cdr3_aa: CASTRTPYNSPLHF; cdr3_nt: TGTGCCAGCACCCGGACCCCTTATAATTCACCCCTCCACTTT
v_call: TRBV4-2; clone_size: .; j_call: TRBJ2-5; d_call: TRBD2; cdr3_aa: CASSLPARGSGETQYF; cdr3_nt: TGTGCCAGCAGCCTCCCAGCTCGCGGGAGCGGGGAGACCCAGTACTTT
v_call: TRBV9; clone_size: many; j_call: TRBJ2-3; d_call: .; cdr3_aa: CASSETGTSTDTQYF; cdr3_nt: TGTGCCAGCAGCGAAACCGGGACTAGCACAGATACGCAGTATTTT
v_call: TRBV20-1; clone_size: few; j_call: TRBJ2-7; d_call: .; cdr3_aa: CSAAGAGWYEQYF; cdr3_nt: TGCAGTGCCGCAGGGGCAGGTTGGTACGAGCAGTACTTC
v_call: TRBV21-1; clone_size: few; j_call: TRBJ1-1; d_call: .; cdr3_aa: CASSDPGHPNTEAFF; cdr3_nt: TGTGCCAGCAGCGACCCGGGACACCCAAACACTGAAGCTTTCTTT
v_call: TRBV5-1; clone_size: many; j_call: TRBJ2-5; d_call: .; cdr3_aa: CASSLFLGGQETQYF; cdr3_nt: TGCGCCAGCAGCTTGTTTCTAGGCGGCCAAGAGACCCAGTACTTC
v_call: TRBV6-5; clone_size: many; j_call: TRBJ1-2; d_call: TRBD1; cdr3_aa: CASSLLGTGGYGYTF; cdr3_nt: TGTGCCAGCAGCCTCCTGGGGACAGGGGGCTATGGCTACACCTTC
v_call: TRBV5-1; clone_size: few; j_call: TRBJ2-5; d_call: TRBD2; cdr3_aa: CASSGGGLRTSSARRETQYF; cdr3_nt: TGCGCCAGCAGCGGGGGGGGTTTAAGGACTAGCTCAGCAAGGCGAGAGACCCAGTACTTC
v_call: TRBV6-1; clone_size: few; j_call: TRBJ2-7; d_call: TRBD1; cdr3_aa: CASSTHRQGAYEQYF; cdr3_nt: TGTGCCAGCAGTACCCACCGACAGGGGGCGTACGAGCAGTACTTC
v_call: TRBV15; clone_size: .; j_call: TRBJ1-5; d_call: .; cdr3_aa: CSNQPQHF; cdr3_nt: TGTAGCAATCAGCCCCAGCATTTT
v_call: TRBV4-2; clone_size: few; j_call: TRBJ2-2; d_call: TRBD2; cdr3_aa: CASSQDPSGAGELFF; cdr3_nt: TGTGCCAGCAGCCAAGACCCTAGCGGAGCCGGGGAGCTGTTTTTT
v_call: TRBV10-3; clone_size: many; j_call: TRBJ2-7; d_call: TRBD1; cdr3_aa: CAIKPGQGPYEQYF; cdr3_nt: TGTGCCATCAAACCGGGACAGGGGCCCTACGAGCAGTACTTC
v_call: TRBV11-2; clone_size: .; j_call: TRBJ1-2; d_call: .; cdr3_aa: CASSLAGSYGYTF; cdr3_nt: TGTGCCAGCAGCTTAGCCGGGTCCTATGGCTACACCTTC
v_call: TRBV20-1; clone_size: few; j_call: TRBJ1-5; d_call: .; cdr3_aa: CSARHLRGPQHF; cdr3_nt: TGCAGTGCTCGACATCTTCGGGGGCCCCAGCATTTT
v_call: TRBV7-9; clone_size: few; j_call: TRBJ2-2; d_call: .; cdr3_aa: CASRPGHFTGELFF; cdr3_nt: TGTGCCAGCAGACCGGGACACTTCACCGGGGAGCTGTTTTTT
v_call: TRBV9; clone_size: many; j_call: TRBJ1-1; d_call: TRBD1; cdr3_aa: CASSPPPGGSTEAFF; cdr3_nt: TGTGCCAGCAGCCCCCCACCAGGGGGCTCCACTGAAGCTTTCTTT
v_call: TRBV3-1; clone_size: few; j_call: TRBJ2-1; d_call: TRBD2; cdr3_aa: CASSQVGLAGNEQFF; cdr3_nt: TGTGCCAGCAGCCAAGTCGGGCTAGCGGGAAATGAGCAGTTCTTC
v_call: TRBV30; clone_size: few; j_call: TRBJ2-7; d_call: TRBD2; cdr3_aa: CAWSVAGGLAGAYEQYF; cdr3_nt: TGTGCCTGGAGTGTAGCGGGAGGTTTGGCCGGGGCCTACGAGCAGTACTTC
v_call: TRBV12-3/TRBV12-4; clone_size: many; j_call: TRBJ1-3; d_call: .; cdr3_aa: CASSHTGPSGNTIYF; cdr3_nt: TGTGCCAGCAGTCACACAGGACCCTCTGGAAACACCATATATTTT
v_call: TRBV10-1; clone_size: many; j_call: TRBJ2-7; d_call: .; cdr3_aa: CASSASGYFGDEQYF; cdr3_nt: TGCGCCAGCAGTGCTTCAGGTTACTTCGGGGACGAGCAGTACTTC
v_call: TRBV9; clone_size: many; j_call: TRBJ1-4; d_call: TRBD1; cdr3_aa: CASSVRQGALGEKLFF; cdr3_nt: TGTGCCAGCAGCGTACGGCAGGGGGCGTTGGGTGAAAAACTGTTTTTT
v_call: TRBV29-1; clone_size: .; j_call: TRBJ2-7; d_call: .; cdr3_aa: CSVVWGTRNEQYF; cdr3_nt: TGCAGCGTCGTCTGGGGGACCCGTAACGAGCAGTACTTC
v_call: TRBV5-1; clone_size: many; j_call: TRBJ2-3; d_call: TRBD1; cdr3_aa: CASRQGQAPDTQYF; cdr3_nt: TGCGCCAGCAGACAAGGACAGGCCCCCGATACGCAGTATTTT
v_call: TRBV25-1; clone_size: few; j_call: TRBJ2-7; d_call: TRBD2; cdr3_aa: CASSVAGRNYEQYF; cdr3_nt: TGTGCCAGCAGTGTAGCGGGAAGAAACTACGAGCAGTACTTC
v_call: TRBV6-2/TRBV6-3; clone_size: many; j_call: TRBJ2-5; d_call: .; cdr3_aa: CASSYDFLADLRF; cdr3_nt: TGTGCCAGCAGTTACGACTTCTTAGCGGACCTCCGCTTC
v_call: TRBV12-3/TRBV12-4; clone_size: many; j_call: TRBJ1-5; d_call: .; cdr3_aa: CASSRSGFNQPQHF; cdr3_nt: TGTGCCAGCAGTCGATCAGGGTTCAATCAGCCCCAGCATTTT
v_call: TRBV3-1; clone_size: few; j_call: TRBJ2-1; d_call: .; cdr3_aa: CASSQGFGAYNEQFF; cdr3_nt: TGTGCCAGCAGCCAGGGCTTCGGGGCGTACAATGAGCAGTTCTTC
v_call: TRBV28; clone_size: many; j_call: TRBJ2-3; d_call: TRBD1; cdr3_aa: CASSFPSTGGTDTQYF; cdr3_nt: TGTGCCAGCAGTTTCCCATCTACAGGGGGCACAGATACGCAGTATTTT
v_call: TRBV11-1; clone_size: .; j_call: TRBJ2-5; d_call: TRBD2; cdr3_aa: CASSKPVAPTSGIMETQYF; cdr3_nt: TGTGCCAGCAGCAAACCCGTGGCCCCAACTAGCGGGATAATGGAGACCCAGTACTTC
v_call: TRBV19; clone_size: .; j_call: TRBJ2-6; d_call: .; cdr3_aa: CASSWTPYSGANVLTF; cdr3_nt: TGTGCCAGTAGTTGGACACCTTACTCTGGGGCCAACGTCCTGACTTTC
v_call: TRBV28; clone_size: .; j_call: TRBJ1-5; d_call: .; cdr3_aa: CASSLPGGNQPQHF; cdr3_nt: TGTGCCAGCAGTCTACCGGGGGGCAATCAGCCCCAGCATTTT
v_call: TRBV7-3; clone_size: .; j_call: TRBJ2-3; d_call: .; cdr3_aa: CASSRGVGTDTQYF; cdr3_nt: TGTGCCAGCAGCAGGGGTGTCGGCACAGATACGCAGTATTTT